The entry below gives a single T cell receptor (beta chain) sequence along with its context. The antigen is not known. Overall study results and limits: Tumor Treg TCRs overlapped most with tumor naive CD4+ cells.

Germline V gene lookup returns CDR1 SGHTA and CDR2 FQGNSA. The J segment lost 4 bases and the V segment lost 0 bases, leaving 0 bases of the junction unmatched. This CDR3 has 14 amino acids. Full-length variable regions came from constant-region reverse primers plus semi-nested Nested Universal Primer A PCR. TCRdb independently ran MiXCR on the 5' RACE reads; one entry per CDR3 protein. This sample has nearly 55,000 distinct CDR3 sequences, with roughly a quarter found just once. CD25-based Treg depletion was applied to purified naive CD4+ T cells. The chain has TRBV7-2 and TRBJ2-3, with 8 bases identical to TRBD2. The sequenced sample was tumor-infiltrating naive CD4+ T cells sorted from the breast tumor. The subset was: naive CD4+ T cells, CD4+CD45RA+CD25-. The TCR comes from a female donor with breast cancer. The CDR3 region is CASSLAGRADTQYF. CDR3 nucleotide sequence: TGTGCCAGCAGCTTAGCCGGGAGGGCAGATACGCAGTATTTT.